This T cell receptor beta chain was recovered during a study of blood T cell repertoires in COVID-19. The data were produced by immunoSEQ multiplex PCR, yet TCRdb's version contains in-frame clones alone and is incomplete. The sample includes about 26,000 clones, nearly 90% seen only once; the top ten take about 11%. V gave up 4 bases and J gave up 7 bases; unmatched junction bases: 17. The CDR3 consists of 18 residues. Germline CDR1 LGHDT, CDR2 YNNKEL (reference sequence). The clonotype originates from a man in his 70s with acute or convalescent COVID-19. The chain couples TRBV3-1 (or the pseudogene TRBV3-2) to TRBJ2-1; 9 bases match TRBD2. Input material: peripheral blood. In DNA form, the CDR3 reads TGTGCCAGCAGCCCGATATCGCTGAGTAGCGGGAGTGCGAATGAGCAGTTCTTC. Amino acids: CASSPISLSSGSANEQFF.